Following are 25 T cell receptor beta chains from one sample sequenced in a study of blood T cell repertoires in COVID-19 (dated by TCRdb to 2018 to 2021). To prepare the library, the immunoSEQ multiplex PCR assay was applied. Not all clones reach the TCRdb copy of this immuneACCESS table, which keeps in-frame sequences only. Checked studies attribute under half of the gap to unresolved V genes and leave the rest unexplained. The sample contains roughly 400,000 clones, less than 95% of them found a single time. About 0.57% of the sample is taken by the ten largest. Sequenced material: PBMCs or T cells enriched from blood (not recorded which). These receptors came from a young man who had recovered from COVID-19.

The rearrangement uses TRBV19 and TRBJ1-2; D is perhaps TRBD1 (6 bases). The germline CDR1 and CDR2 sequences are LNHDA and SQIVND (reference sequence). V was trimmed by 3 bases and J by 3 bases, leaving 11 bases between them. The CDR3 extends over 14 amino acids. The CDR3 here is CASSITDRYYGYTF. Written as DNA, the CDR3 is TGTGCCAGTAGTATTACGGACAGATACTATGGCTACACCTTC.

The rearrangement links TRBV12-5 to TRBJ2-5; 9 bases line up with TRBD2. The CDR3 has 19 amino acids. V was clipped by 1 base and J by 6 bases; unmatched bases: 18. Germline assignment: CDR1 LGHNT and CDR2 FRNRAP. The DNA of the CDR3 is TGTGCTAGTGGTTTGGACCGGAAGGTAGCGGGGGAAGTATTGCAGACCCAGTACTTC. Its protein is CASGLDRKVAGEVLQTQYF. The whole variable domain, remainder taken from reference TRBV12-5 and TRBJ2-5, is DARVTQTPRHKVTEMGQEVTMRCQPILGHNTVFWYRQTMMQGLELLAYFRNRAPLDDSGMPKDRFSAEMPDATLATLKIQPSEPRDSAVYFCASGLDRKVAGEVLQTQYFGPGTRLLVL.

The chain couples TRBV28 to TRBJ2-2; the D gene is possibly TRBD1 (5 bases). Germline lookup yields CDR1 MDHEN and CDR2 SYDVKM. The V end was cut by 5 bases, the J end by 3 bases, with 19 bases between. The CDR3 runs 17 residues. The CDR3 region is CASSPDWGGRDTGELFF. The DNA for the CDR3 is TGTGCCAGCAGTCCCGATTGGGGCGGTAGGGACACCGGGGAGCTGTTTTTT.

This chain connects TRBV12-3 or TRBV12-4 to TRBJ1-5, with D hard to call. This CDR3 has 13 residues. V lost 3 bases and J 7 bases, leaving 10 bases between the germline ends. The CDR3 loop is CASSFSGWQPQHF. In nucleotides, the CDR3 is TGTGCCAGCAGTTTTTCCGGGTGGCAGCCCCAGCATTTT.

The rearrangement links TRBV5-6 to TRBJ2-3, with 8 nucleotides matching TRBD1. The germline gives CDR1 SGHDT, CDR2 YYEEEE. With 4 bases clipped from V and 0 bases from J, the junction kept 4 bases outside the gene matches. CDR3 length equals 15 residues. CDR3 sequence: CASSTYRGSTDTQYF. For the CDR3, the DNA is TGTGCCAGCAGCACCTACAGGGGGAGCACAGATACGCAGTATTTT.

The chain employs TRBV7-8 and TRBJ2-7; TRBD1 might be the D (6 bases). V shed 5 bases and J shed 1 base, with 12 bases lying between them. Germline lookup yields CDR1 SGHVS and CDR2 FQNEAQ. The CDR3 loop spans 14 amino acids. The CDR3 sequence: CASSQSRGSYEQYF. In nucleotides, the CDR3 is TGTGCCAGCAGCCAATCCAGGGGATCCTACGAGCAGTACTTC.

This sequence joins TRBV16 and TRBJ1-1, with D unclear. The CDR3 totals 16 residues. V was clipped by 0 bases and J by 0 bases, with 11 bases between them. CDR1 is KGHSY and CDR2 is FQNENV in the germline V gene. The CDR3, as DNA: TGTGCCAGCAGCCAATCGGTAAACAACATGAACACTGAAGCTTTCTTT. Translating gives CASSQSVNNMNTEAFF.

The chain combines TRBV3-1 (or the pseudogene TRBV3-2) with TRBJ1-5, with D unresolved. The CDR3 contains 13 residues. From germline, CDR1 is LGHDT and CDR2 YNNKEL (reference sequence). Trimming removed 5 bases at V and 4 bases at J, with 9 bases between. CDR3 nucleotide sequence: TGTGCCAGCAGCACAGAGCTAAATCAGCCCCAGCATTTT. It codes for CASSTELNQPQHF.

This clone was picked up one time. This chain links TRBV7-9 with TRBJ1-2; 10 nucleotides align to TRBD1. The CDR3 contains 15 residues. The germline gives CDR1 SEHNR, CDR2 FQNEAQ (reference sequence). Germline trimming cut 5 bases from V and 0 bases from J; bases unmatched to any gene: 3. The DNA of the CDR3 is TGTGCCAGCAGCCCTGGACAGGGGGCTAACTATGGCTACACCTTC. Translation: CASSPGQGANYGYTF.

The chain employs TRBV19 and TRBJ2-1; 11 bases are shared with TRBD2. Germline-derived CDR1 and CDR2 are LNHDA and SQIVND (reference sequence). J was trimmed by 6 bases and V by 4 bases; bases with no gene match: 11. This CDR3 is built from 17 residues. The CDR3 region has the DNA TGTGCCAGTAGTAAAGGAGGTGGGACTAGCGGCCGCAATGAGCAGTTCTTC. Encoded protein: CASSKGGGTSGRNEQFF.

The gene calls are TRBV3-1 (or the pseudogene TRBV3-2) and TRBJ2-7; D might be TRBD1 (6 bases). CDR1 is LGHDT, CDR2 YNNKEL, per germline (reference sequence). V dropped 4 bases and J dropped 6 bases, with 16 bases sitting between them. The CDR3 is 14 amino acids. In nucleotides, the CDR3 is TGTGCCAGCAGCCCCTTTTCGGGACACCCCGAGCAGTACTTC. It encodes CASSPFSGHPEQYF.

This chain uses TRBV3-1 (or the pseudogene TRBV3-2) with TRBJ2-1; 11 bases are a match to TRBD2. The V gene end was trimmed by 4 bases and the J gene end by 6 bases; junction bases not matched to a gene: 2. The CDR3 contains 14 residues. The germline V gene has CDR1 LGHDT and CDR2 YNNKEL (reference sequence). The CDR3 nucleotides are TGTGCCAGCAGCCCCGGGACTAGCGGCAATGAGCAGTTCTTC. Translation gives CASSPGTSGNEQFF.

CDR3 DNA sequence: TGTGCCAGCAGCTTAGTGTCTAGCACAGAGGATGAGCAGTTCTTC. Its translation is CASSLVSSTEDEQFF. The rearrangement uses TRBV11-2 and TRBJ2-1, with a weak D call TRBD2 (5 bases). Trimming pared 1 base from V and 8 bases from J, leaving 15 bases between. This CDR3 is built from 15 residues. From germline, CDR1 is SGHAT and CDR2 FQNNGV.

The rearrangement links TRBV28 to TRBJ2-7, with 16 positions matching TRBD2. V was clipped by 6 bases and J by 6 bases; unmatched bases: 8. In germline, CDR1 is MDHEN, CDR2 SYDVKM. The CDR3 is 16 residues long. The CDR3 bases are TGTGCCAGCAGATCCGGGACTAGCGGGAGGGTAATCGAGCAGTACTTC. Protein: CASRSGTSGRVIEQYF.

This chain connects TRBV9 to TRBJ1-6; 7 positions match TRBD1. The CDR3 loop spans 16 amino acids. CDR1 and CDR2 from the germline V gene are SGDLS and YYNGEE. The V and J ends lost 4 bases and 7 bases, in that order; junction bases with no gene match: 11. The CDR3 reads CASSSRPRTGNSPLHF. In nucleotides, the CDR3 is TGTGCCAGCAGCTCCCGCCCTAGGACAGGCAATTCACCCCTCCACTTT. The variable domain in full, completed from reference TRBV9 and TRBJ1-6, reads DSGVTQTPKHLITATGQRVTLRCSPRSGDLSVYWYQQSLDQGLQFLIQYYNGEERAKGNILERFSAQQFPDLHSELNLSSLELGDSALYFCASSSRPRTGNSPLHFGNGTRLTVT.

CDR3 sequence (DNA): TGCGCCAGCAGCATGCAGACTAGCGGGAGGGCCATGGAGCAGTTCTTC. This sequence encodes CASSMQTSGRAMEQFF. The V call is TRBV5-1, the J call TRBJ2-1; 14 bases are a match to TRBD2. CDR1 is SGHRS, CDR2 YFSETQ, per germline. This CDR3 comprises 16 residues. The V gene end was trimmed by 4 bases and the J gene end by 10 bases; junction bases not matched to a gene: 10.

The DNA of the CDR3 is TGTGCCACCCGAGGGAGGGGGGGAAGCAATCAGCCCCAGCATTTT. Translated: CATRGRGGSNQPQHF. The V call is TRBV27, the J call TRBJ1-5; TRBD1 might be the D (6 bases). Per the germline V gene, CDR1 is MNHEY and CDR2 is SMNVEV (reference sequence). V was trimmed by 10 bases and J by 1 base, leaving 17 bases between them. This CDR3 is 15 amino acids long.

This clone was seen a few times. The sample holds other DNA sequences that translate to the same CDR3. The chain couples TRBV9 to TRBJ1-2; 7 positions agree with TRBD1. The CDR3 has 14 residues. Trimming removed 0 bases from V and 6 bases from J; junction bases left unmatched: 5. The germline V gene encodes CDR1 SGDLS and CDR2 YYNGEE. DNA for the CDR3: TGTGCCAGCAGCGTAGTGGGGCAGGGGGATGGCTACACCTTC. Encoded protein: CASSVVGQGDGYTF.

The chain recombines TRBV28 with TRBJ2-7, with D possibly TRBD2 on 5 matching bases. V shed 7 bases and J shed 5 bases, with 15 bases lying between them. Germline V gene lookup returns CDR1 MDHEN and CDR2 SYDVKM. This CDR3 has 13 residues. CDR3: CASIDRGTNEQYF. CDR3 sequence (DNA): TGTGCCAGCATTGATCGGGGAACCAACGAGCAGTACTTC.

The J gene is TRBJ1-1, the V gene TRBV6-5, with D perhaps TRBD1 (6 bases). The CDR3 runs 15 residues. Germline V gives CDR1 MNHEY, CDR2 SVGAGI. V gave up 6 bases and J gave up 3 bases, with 17 bases separating them. This CDR3 reads CASRSGGLLDTEAFF. The CDR3 DNA reads TGTGCCAGCAGGTCGGGGGGCTTATTAGACACTGAAGCTTTCTTT.

The chain links TRBV28 to TRBJ1-1, with D maybe TRBD1 (5 bases). V lost 7 bases to trimming and J lost 4 bases, with 16 bases between them. The germline gives CDR1 MDHEN, CDR2 SYDVKM. The CDR3 is made up of 14 amino acids. CDR3 sequence: CASTSGGIGTEAFF. The CDR3, as DNA: TGTGCCAGCACCTCTGGGGGGATAGGCACTGAAGCTTTCTTT.

This chain uses TRBV27 with TRBJ2-7; the D gene is possibly TRBD1 (6 bases). The CDR3 covers 14 residues. The V end lost 5 bases, the J end lost 0 bases, and 11 bases lay between the germline ends. In germline, CDR1 is MNHEY, CDR2 SMNVEV (reference sequence). This CDR3 is CASSNGQSSYEQYF. As DNA, the CDR3 is TGTGCCAGCAGTAACGGACAGTCCTCCTACGAGCAGTACTTC.

The chain links TRBV5-1 to TRBJ1-1; D is perhaps TRBD1 (5 bases). Germline CDR1 SGHRS, CDR2 YFSETQ. The CDR3 loop spans 13 amino acids. Trimming shortened V by 4 bases and J by 5 bases, and 12 bases separated the two germline ends. The CDR3 loop reads CASSEGGQTEAFF. The DNA of the CDR3 is TGCGCCAGCAGCGAAGGCGGACAAACTGAAGCTTTCTTT.

The chain employs TRBV6-5 and TRBJ2-7; D perhaps matches TRBD2 (7 bases). The CDR3 has 15 residues. The germline V and J ends were trimmed by 0 bases and 4 bases, with 13 bases remaining between them. Germline V CDR1 and CDR2: MNHEY, SVGAGI. The CDR3: CASSYSRGGRYEQYF. Written as DNA, the CDR3 is TGTGCCAGCAGTTACTCGAGGGGGGGAAGGTACGAGCAGTACTTC.

The gene calls are TRBV24-1 and TRBJ2-6; possible D gene TRBD1, 6 bases. The V gene lost 7 bases and the J gene lost 4 bases, with 16 bases spanning the gap. CDR1 KGHDR and CDR2 SFDVKD come from the germline V gene. This CDR3 is built from 16 residues. The chain's CDR3 is CATSDRLPAGANVLTF. CDR3 bases: TGTGCCACCAGCGACAGGTTACCGGCCGGGGCCAACGTCCTGACTTTC.